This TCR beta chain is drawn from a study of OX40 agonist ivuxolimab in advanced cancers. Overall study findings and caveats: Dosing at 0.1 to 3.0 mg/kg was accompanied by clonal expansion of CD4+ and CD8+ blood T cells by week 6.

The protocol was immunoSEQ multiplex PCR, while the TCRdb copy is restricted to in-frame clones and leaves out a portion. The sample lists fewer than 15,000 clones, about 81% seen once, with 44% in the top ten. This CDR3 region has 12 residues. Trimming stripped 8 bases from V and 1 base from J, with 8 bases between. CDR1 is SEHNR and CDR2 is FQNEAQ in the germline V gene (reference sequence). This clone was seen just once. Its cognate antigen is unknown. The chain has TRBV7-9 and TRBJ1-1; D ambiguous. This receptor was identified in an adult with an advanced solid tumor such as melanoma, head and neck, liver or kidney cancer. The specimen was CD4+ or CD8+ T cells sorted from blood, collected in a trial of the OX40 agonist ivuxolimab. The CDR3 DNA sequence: TGTGCCAGCGATTCGGAGAACACTGAAGCTTTCTTT. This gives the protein CASDSENTEAFF. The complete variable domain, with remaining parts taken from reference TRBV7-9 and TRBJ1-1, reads DTGVSQNPRHKITKRGQNVTFRCDPISEHNRLYWYRQTLGQGPEFLTYFQNEAQLEKSRLLSDRFSAERPKGSFSTLEIQRTEQGDSAMYLCASDSENTEAFFGQGTRLTVV.